This T cell receptor (beta chain) was profiled in a study of CD8 T cells in Susac syndrome. Random-hexamer reverse transcription was applied to roughly 0.45 to 1 ug RNA. Amplification of TCR beta CDR3 by immunoSEQ multiplex PCR spanned 54 Vbeta and 13 Jbeta. One entry per CDR3 protein results from TCRdb running MiXCR on the immunoSEQ multiplex PCR reads. The table lists about 240,000 distinct CDR3 sequences, 90% to 97% of them singletons. A note on this clonotype: Antigen specificity is unknown.

Whole-study findings and limits: Individuals included in the TCR sequencing and HLA analysis were acknowledged by the study to be relatively few in number.

The sample comprised CD4+ T cells from PBMCs. The source is a human donor with Susac syndrome.

The DNA of the CDR3 is TGTGCCAGCAGCCAATTGCAGGGAAGGGAGACCCAGTACTTC. This sequence encodes CASSQLQGRETQYF. The chain has TRBV14 and TRBJ2-5; D is possibly TRBD1 (5 bases). Trimming stripped 2 bases from V and 5 bases from J, with 12 bases between. The CDR3 spans 14 residues. Looked up from germline, CDR1 is SGHDN and CDR2 is FVKESK.